One and the same sample provided the 29 T cell receptor beta chains below, sequenced in a study of human T cells and chemical hapten exposure. One entry per CDR3 protein results from TCRdb running MiXCR on the RACE reads. The sample carries around 120,000 distinct CDR3 sequences, approximately 13% recorded once. Time point denoted: pre-sensitization, week 0. The sample's treatment: therapeutic diphenylcyclopropenone sensitization with weekly scalp DPC. The source material was whole blood, sampled in connection with sensitization to the hapten diphenylcyclopropenone (DPC). Every receptor here comes from a woman aged 18-30 years with alopecia areata. Some clones in this sample may be carry-over from other donors' samples.

The chain is built from TRBV20-1 and TRBJ2-1, with 12 bases lining up with TRBD2. Germline loops: CDR1 DFQATT, CDR2 SNEGSKA (reference sequence). Trimming cost V 7 bases and J 5 bases; bases outside gene matches: 3. The CDR3 extends over 13 amino acids. CDR3: CSELAGGNNEQFF. The CDR3 DNA follows: TGCAGTGAACTAGCGGGGGGCAACAATGAGCAGTTCTTC.

The chain couples TRBV7-9 to TRBJ2-1, with 8 positions matching TRBD2. Per germline, CDR1 SEHNR and CDR2 FQNEAQ (reference sequence). With 5 bases clipped from V and 8 bases from J, the junction kept 11 bases outside the gene matches. The CDR3 loop spans 15 amino acids. The CDR3 DNA reads as TGTGCCAGCAGCCCCGCGGGGGGCCGAGTCGATGAGCAGTTCTTC. It is translated as CASSPAGGRVDEQFF.

The V call is TRBV6-2 or TRBV6-3, the J call TRBJ2-2; 11 bases map to TRBD1. Unmatched junction bases numbered 0, after V lost 6 bases and J lost 3 bases. Germline CDR1 and CDR2: MNHEY and SVGEGT. This CDR3 is 14 amino acids long. The CDR3 bases are TGTGCCAGCAGGGGACAGGGGGACACCGGGGAGCTGTTTTTT. It specifies CASRGQGDTGELFF.

The chain is built from TRBV6-2 or TRBV6-3 and TRBJ2-6, with a tentative D call TRBD2 (5 bases). CDR3 length: 18 residues. In germline, CDR1 is MNHEY, CDR2 SVGEGT. The V end was cut by 5 bases, the J end by 0 bases, with 17 bases between. The CDR3 DNA is TGTGCCAGCAGTATCCGGGATCCCTTACTCTCTGGGGCCAACGTCCTGACTTTC. This encodes CASSIRDPLLSGANVLTF.

This clonotype came up a few times. J is TRBJ2-5 and V is TRBV7-2; D not certain. Trimming cost V 3 bases and J 1 base, with 15 bases left between them. This CDR3 has 16 amino acids. CDR1 and CDR2 from the germline V gene are SGHTA and FQGNSA. CDR3 loop: CASSLRLSNVQETQYF. The CDR3, as DNA: TGTGCCAGCAGCTTGCGTCTCAGCAACGTCCAAGAGACCCAGTACTTC.

There are many counts of this clonotype. The chain recombines TRBV6-2 or TRBV6-3 with TRBJ1-1; D gene unclear. This CDR3 is built from 14 residues. CDR1 is MNHEY, CDR2 SVGEGT, per germline. V was shortened by 6 bases and J by 0 bases, with 11 bases between the two germline ends. Here the CDR3 DNA reads TGTGCCAGCAGATACGAGGGCATGAACACTGAAGCTTTCTTT. Translated: CASRYEGMNTEAFF.

In this sample, this clonotype turned up many times. The chain employs TRBV7-2 and TRBJ1-1, with TRBD1 matching over 10 bases. The CDR3 runs 19 residues. The V gene's germline CDR1 is SGHTA and CDR2 FQGNSA. Losses at the gene ends were 2 bases for V and 2 bases for J; bases not matched to a gene: 14. The CDR3 region is CASSLSPWDRGIDNTEAFF. Here the CDR3 DNA reads TGTGCCAGCAGCTTATCCCCGTGGGACAGGGGTATAGACAACACTGAAGCTTTCTTT. The full variable domain, completed using reference TRBV7-2 and TRBJ1-1, is GAGVSQSPSNKVTEKGKDVELRCDPISGHTALYWYRQSLGQGLEFLIYFQGNSAPDKSGLPSDRFSAERTGGSVSTLTIQRTQQEDSAVYLCASSLSPWDRGIDNTEAFFGQGTRLTVV.

This clonotype occurred many times. The gene calls are TRBV29-1 and TRBJ2-2, with D perhaps TRBD1 (6 bases). CDR1 and CDR2 from the germline V gene are SQVTM and ANQGSEA. The CDR3 is made up of 13 amino acids. The V gene lost 3 bases and the J gene lost 4 bases, with 9 bases spanning the gap. CDR3 sequence (DNA): TGCAGCGTTGACAGGGGTAGCACCGGGGAGCTGTTTTTT. Its protein is CSVDRGSTGELFF.

Worth noting for this clonotype: One base away lies a much larger clone, so this may be a sequencing read error. This chain uses TRBV11-2 with TRBJ1-6; 7 bases align to TRBD1. The CDR3 is made up of 18 amino acids. Germline V gene lookup returns CDR1 SGHAT and CDR2 FQNNGV. The CDR3 sequence is CASSGRDSRSSHNSPLHF. DNA of the CDR3: TGTGCCAGCAGCGGACGGGACAGCCGAAGCTCCCATAATTCACCCCTCCACTTT.

This clonotype appeared a few times. The rearrangement links TRBV7-2 to TRBJ2-3; tentatively, D is TRBD2 (7 bases). Looked up from germline, CDR1 is SGHTA and CDR2 is FQGNSA. This CDR3 region has 16 residues. The ends were cut back, 6 bases at V and 0 bases at J, with 16 bases in the middle. Here the CDR3 DNA reads TGTGCCAGCAGTATTGGGGGGGGCGGCAGCACAGATACGCAGTATTTT. Its translation: CASSIGGGGSTDTQYF.

The V call is TRBV7-6, the J call TRBJ2-7; 10 nucleotides agree with TRBD1. Looked up from germline, CDR1 is SGHVS and CDR2 is FNYEAQ. The V gene end was trimmed by 4 bases and the J gene end by 2 bases; junction bases not matched to a gene: 5. This CDR3 is built from 15 residues. In nucleotides, the CDR3 is TGTGCCAGCAGCTCGGGACAGGGGCCGGCCTACGAGCAGTACTTC. Translated: CASSSGQGPAYEQYF.

This clonotype was recorded many times. This chain links TRBV5-1 with TRBJ1-1; D is undetermined. Looked up from germline, CDR1 is SGHRS and CDR2 is YFSETQ. V gave up 4 bases and J gave up 1 base, with 11 bases separating them. This CDR3 spans 14 amino acids. The CDR3 DNA follows: TGCGCCAGCAGCAATGCCATTAGGAACACTGAAGCTTTCTTT. It is translated as CASSNAIRNTEAFF.

This sequence joins TRBV9 and TRBJ2-1; TRBD1 matches 8 bases. Trimming at V came to 4 bases and at J to 4 bases, leaving 10 bases not matched to a gene. The CDR3 loop spans 16 amino acids. The germline V gene has CDR1 SGDLS and CDR2 YYNGEE. CDR3 amino acids: CASSPRGDRLYNEQFF. As DNA, the CDR3 is TGTGCCAGCAGCCCCCGAGGGGACAGGTTATACAATGAGCAGTTCTTC.

This chain uses TRBV15 with TRBJ2-5, with D possibly being TRBD2 (6 bases). CDR3 size: 15 residues. Germline loops: CDR1 LNHNV, CDR2 YYDKDF (reference sequence). V gave up 4 bases and J gave up 2 bases, with 14 bases separating them. The CDR3 DNA is TGTGCCACCAGCACCCACGCGGGGACTCAAGAGACCCAGTACTTC. Translating gives CATSTHAGTQETQYF.

About this clonotype itself: A single base separates this from a much larger clone, so it may be a read error. The rearrangement uses TRBV18 and TRBJ1-2; TRBD1 is a possible D gene (5 bases). This CDR3 has 14 residues. Germline CDR1 reads KGHSH; CDR2 reads LQKENI. CDR3 region: CVSSLTTGLYGYTF. The CDR3, as DNA: TGTGTCAGCTCACTTACAACAGGTCTCTATGGCTACACCTTC.

As regards this clonotype: A read error may explain this, as a much larger clone is one base away. V and J are TRBV5-1 and TRBJ2-7; perhaps TRBD1 as D (5 bases). The CDR3 runs 14 residues. Trimming took 2 bases from V and 6 from J, leaving 15 bases between them. From germline, CDR1 is SGHRS and CDR2 YFSETQ. Written as DNA, the CDR3 is TGCGCCAGCAGCTTCGCACAGGACAAAGGCGAGCAGTACTTC. Translating gives CASSFAQDKGEQYF. Using reference TRBV5-1 and TRBJ2-7 for the parts outside the CDR3, the full variable domain is KAGVTQTPRYLIKTRGQQVTLSCSPISGHRSVSWYQQTPGQGLQFLFEYFSETQRNKGNFPGRFSGRQFSNSRSEMNVSTLELGDSALYLCASSFAQDKGEQYFGPGTRLTVT.

This clonotype has a handful of counts. The chain combines TRBV28 with TRBJ2-3; D is possibly TRBD1 (5 bases). Germline-derived CDR1 and CDR2 are MDHEN and SYDVKM. V shed 6 bases and J shed 0 bases, with 13 bases lying between them. The CDR3 contains 15 residues. The CDR3 reads CASSPGSLSTDTQYF. The CDR3, as DNA: TGTGCCAGCAGCCCAGGGTCGCTGAGCACAGATACGCAGTATTTT.

The chain combines TRBV7-8 with TRBJ2-1, with 8 bases that match TRBD2. V trimming: 8 bases; J trimming: 9 bases; junction bases outside the gene matches: 9. Germline CDR1 SGHVS, CDR2 FQNEAQ. The CDR3 has 13 amino acids. CDR3: CASCRGGPSEQFF. The CDR3 DNA is TGTGCCAGCTGCCGGGGGGGGCCAAGTGAGCAGTTCTTC.

The chain has TRBV27 and TRBJ2-2; D possibly matches TRBD1 or TRBD2 (5 bases each). V was cut by 3 bases and J by 3 bases, with 14 bases left in between. This CDR3 is 16 amino acids long. Germline CDR1 MNHEY, CDR2 SMNVEV (reference sequence). CDR3 sequence (DNA): TGTGCCAGCAGTTTGAGGACGGGGCCCTACACCGGGGAGCTGTTTTTT. It encodes CASSLRTGPYTGELFF.

V and J are TRBV4-2 and TRBJ1-6, with 9 bases lining up with TRBD1. From germline, CDR1 is LGHNA and CDR2 YNFKEQ. The CDR3 length is 16 residues. The V and J ends lost 4 bases and 4 bases, in that order; junction bases with no gene match: 5. CDR3 sequence: CASSRTGTGYNSPLHF. The CDR3 DNA reads TGTGCCAGCAGCCGTACCGGGACAGGGTATAATTCACCCCTCCACTTT.

V and J are TRBV7-2 and TRBJ2-6; D gene unclear. This CDR3 has 15 residues. Trimming took 2 bases from V and 0 from J, leaving 5 bases between them. CDR1 SGHTA and CDR2 FQGNSA come from the germline V gene. Written as DNA, the CDR3 is TGTGCCAGCAGCTTACGGCACTCTGGGGCCAACGTCCTGACTTTC. Encoded protein: CASSLRHSGANVLTF.

The chain has TRBV7-2 and TRBJ2-1, with TRBD2 identical over 7 bases. The CDR3 is 16 amino acids. The V gene end was trimmed by 6 bases and the J gene end by 0 bases; junction bases not matched to a gene: 8. The germline CDR1 and CDR2 sequences are SGHTA and FQGNSA. Here the CDR3 reads CASSPSGVSSYNEQFF. CDR3 bases: TGTGCCAGCAGTCCGAGCGGGGTTAGCTCCTACAATGAGCAGTTCTTC.

Concerning this clonotype itself: Sequence at one end of the junction differs from germline and may be a read error. The chain couples TRBV28 to TRBJ2-7, with D possibly TRBD1 on 6 matching bases. Germline V gives CDR1 MDHEN, CDR2 SYDVKM. This CDR3 comprises 10 residues. In DNA form, the CDR3 reads TGTGCCAGCAGCGGCGACAGGTTTAACTTC. Translating it yields CASSGDRFNF.

This clonotype was detected ten times or more. The V gene is TRBV25-1, the J gene TRBJ2-7; no reliable D call. CDR1 and CDR2 from the germline V gene are MGHDK and SYGVNS. The V end was cut by 4 bases, the J end by 2 bases, with 6 bases between. The CDR3 runs to 12 residues. CDR3 sequence: CASSGDTYEQYF. DNA of the CDR3: TGTGCCAGCAGTGGGGATACCTACGAGCAGTACTTC.

This clonotype was found a few times. The chain has TRBV12-3 or TRBV12-4 and TRBJ1-3; D call uncertain. With 1 base removed from V and 0 bases from J, the gap between germline ends came to 4 bases. This CDR3 is 14 amino acids long. CDR3 in DNA: TGTGCCAGCAGTTTAGGGCGCTCTGGAAACACCATATATTTT. Translating gives CASSLGRSGNTIYF.

This clonotype came up many times. The gene calls are TRBV28 and TRBJ2-1; D possibly uses TRBD1 or TRBD2 (5 bases each). V lost 3 bases and J lost 7, with 22 bases in between. This CDR3 contains 17 residues. CDR1 and CDR2 from the germline V gene are MDHEN and SYDVKM. The CDR3 nucleotides are TGTGCCAGCAGTTTTCTTAAAGGGGCCGGAGGAAGGAATGAGCAGTTCTTC. It yields the protein CASSFLKGAGGRNEQFF.

This chain uses TRBV9 with TRBJ2-5; D assignment may be TRBD1 or TRBD2 (6 bases each). Germline-derived CDR1 and CDR2 are SGDLS and YYNGEE. V was trimmed by 1 base and J by 2 bases, leaving 9 bases between them. The CDR3 has 14 amino acids. CDR3 protein: CASSVTGRQETQYF. CDR3 nucleotide sequence: TGTGCCAGCAGCGTAACAGGGAGGCAAGAGACCCAGTACTTC.

At least ten counts were recorded for this clonotype. The rearrangement uses TRBV20-1 and TRBJ1-2; D is ambiguous. Germline V gene lookup returns CDR1 DFQATT and CDR2 SNEGSKA (reference sequence). This CDR3 spans 13 amino acids. The ends were cut back, 2 bases at V and 0 bases at J, with 7 bases in the middle. The CDR3 region has the DNA TGCAGTGCTAGAATAGCTACTAACTATGGCTACACCTTC. This gives the protein CSARIATNYGYTF.

With respect to this clonotype: A much bigger clone sits one base away, suggesting this may be a read error. The chain has TRBV20-1 and TRBJ2-7, with D uncertain. V dropped 5 bases and J dropped 3 bases, with 26 bases sitting between them. CDR3 length equals 17 residues. The germline V gene has CDR1 DFQATT and CDR2 SNEGSKA (reference sequence). The CDR3 sequence: CSALELETPFRHYEQYF. CDR3 DNA: TGCAGTGCTCTAGAGCTAGAGACGCCCTTTAGGCACTACGAGCAGTACTTC.